The clone carrying this T cell receptor (beta chain) was observed many times. Its antigen is unknown. This specimen comes from a study of CD8 T cells in ankylosing spondylitis. Study conclusions and caveats: Past research had described some motif variants in reactive arthritis synovial fluid and blood. Within ankylosing spondylitis blood, a TCR beta motif made up of eight highly homologous variants appeared to be characteristic. Clones linked to disease were reported to show significant enrichment in matched ankylosing spondylitis synovial fluid. With a CD8+ phenotype, disease-linked clones were relatively rare in peripheral blood.

In making TCR beta libraries, quantitative 5'-RACE with molecular barcodes was used. Each CDR3 protein gets one entry after TCRdb re-called the 5' RACE reads with MiXCR. The profile shows about 330,000 distinct CDR3 sequences, roughly 8% of them singletons. The sequenced material came from blood, either unsorted or a sorted T cell fraction (not recorded which). The clonotype originates from a male donor with ankylosing spondylitis.

CDR3 bases: TGTGCCAGCAGTCCAGCGGGAGTACCCGGGGAGCTGTTTTTT. This codes for CASSPAGVPGELFF. The chain has TRBV25-1 and TRBJ2-2; 8 nucleotides line up with TRBD2. This CDR3 has 14 residues. The germline V gene has CDR1 MGHDK and CDR2 SYGVNS. After removal of 5 bases from V and 6 bases from J, the junction contained 5 bases not matched to a gene.